What follows are 7 T cell receptor beta chains derived from one specimen sequenced in a study of T cell repertoires in cytomegalovirus infection. Each CDR3 protein is one row after TCRdb ran MiXCR on the reads. The sample has more than 200,000 distinct CDR3 sequences, 8% to 9.5% seen once; the top ten hold about 15%. Sample: PBMCs. These receptors originate from a human donor in good health (CMV status not recorded). Some clones in this sample may be carry-over from other donors' samples.

This clonotype was observed a few times. This rearrangement joins TRBV29-1 to TRBJ1-5; 12 nucleotides align to TRBD1. This CDR3 is 14 amino acids long. J gave up 4 bases and V 6 bases, and 4 bases lay outside the gene matches. Germline V gene lookup returns CDR1 SQVTM and CDR2 ANQGSEA. CDR3 in DNA: TGCAGCGTGGGGGGACAGGGGGCAAATCAGCCCCAGCATTTT. As protein: CSVGGQGANQPQHF.

Of note for this clonotype: Relative to the germline gene, one junction end is altered; a read error may explain this. V usage is TRBV7-6 and J usage is TRBJ2-1; D is undetermined. The CDR3 covers 13 residues. Germline assignment: CDR1 SGHVS and CDR2 FNYEAQ. The DNA for the CDR3 is TGTGCTAGCAGCTTAGAGGCCCGAGCCTTAAGGTTCTTC. Protein: CASSLEARALRFF.

At least ten counts were recorded for this clonotype. This chain joins TRBV7-2 and TRBJ1-3; D ambiguous. V was clipped by 2 bases and J by 0 bases, with 11 bases between them. CDR1 and CDR2 from the germline V gene are SGHTA and FQGNSA. This CDR3 comprises 16 residues. CDR3 region: CASSLRMAGSGNTIYF. CDR3 in DNA: TGTGCCAGCAGCTTACGGATGGCGGGCTCTGGAAACACCATATATTTT.

The chain combines TRBV11-2 with TRBJ2-2; TRBD1 matches at 9 bases. CDR1 is SGHAT, CDR2 FQNNGV, per germline. The CDR3 is 15 amino acids. Germline trimming cut 5 bases from V and 4 bases from J; bases unmatched to any gene: 5. The CDR3 reads CASSRGQGSTGELFF. Here the CDR3 DNA reads TGTGCCAGCAGCCGGGGACAGGGCAGCACCGGGGAGCTGTTTTTT.

A few counts support this clonotype. The chain recombines TRBV5-1 with TRBJ2-1, with 12 nucleotides matching TRBD2. Germline V CDR1 and CDR2: SGHRS, YFSETQ. CDR3 length: 15 residues. V trimming: 0 bases; J trimming: 5 bases; junction bases outside the gene matches: 0. The CDR3 coding sequence is TGCGCCAGCAGCTTGGGACTAGCGGGAGACAATGAGCAGTTCTTC. Protein product: CASSLGLAGDNEQFF.

The chain employs TRBV12-3 or TRBV12-4 and TRBJ2-5, with D perhaps matching TRBD1 (6 bases). The CDR3 is 14 residues long. Trimming stripped 1 base from V and 1 base from J, with 7 bases between. The CDR3: CASSLEGVQETQYF. The CDR3 DNA sequence: TGTGCCAGCAGTTTAGAGGGGGTCCAAGAGACCCAGTACTTC.

Ten or more counts support this clonotype. This sequence joins TRBV28 and TRBJ2-7; tentative D call: TRBD2 (5 bases). Trimming pared 6 bases from V and 5 bases from J, leaving 17 bases between. The length of the CDR3 is 14 residues. Germline loops: CDR1 MDHEN, CDR2 SYDVKM. DNA for the CDR3: TGTGCCAGCAGGCGACCCTCGGAGGTCCACGAGCAGTACTTC. Translation gives CASRRPSEVHEQYF.